This TCR beta chain was sequenced in a study of metastatic and nonmetastatic thyroid tumors. Using MiXCR, TCRdb reanalyzed the PCR reads. The sample consists of around 3,100 clones, less than 35% of them appearing once. Treatment of any kind had been given to no patient before thyroid surgery. The CDR3 sequence is 13 residues long. With V trimmed by 10 bases and J by 1 base, 3 bases remained unmatched. CDR1 SGHTA and CDR2 FQGTGA come from the germline V gene. J is TRBJ2-2 and V is TRBV7-3; 7 bases fit TRBD2. The source material was adjacent normal tissue. The sequence came from a male donor with papillary thyroid cancer or a benign thyroid nodule (not recorded which). Some clones in this sample may be carry-over from other donors' samples. This CDR3 reads CATASGNTGELFF. The CDR3 DNA is TGTGCCACCGCTAGCGGGAACACCGGGGAGCTGTTTTTT.